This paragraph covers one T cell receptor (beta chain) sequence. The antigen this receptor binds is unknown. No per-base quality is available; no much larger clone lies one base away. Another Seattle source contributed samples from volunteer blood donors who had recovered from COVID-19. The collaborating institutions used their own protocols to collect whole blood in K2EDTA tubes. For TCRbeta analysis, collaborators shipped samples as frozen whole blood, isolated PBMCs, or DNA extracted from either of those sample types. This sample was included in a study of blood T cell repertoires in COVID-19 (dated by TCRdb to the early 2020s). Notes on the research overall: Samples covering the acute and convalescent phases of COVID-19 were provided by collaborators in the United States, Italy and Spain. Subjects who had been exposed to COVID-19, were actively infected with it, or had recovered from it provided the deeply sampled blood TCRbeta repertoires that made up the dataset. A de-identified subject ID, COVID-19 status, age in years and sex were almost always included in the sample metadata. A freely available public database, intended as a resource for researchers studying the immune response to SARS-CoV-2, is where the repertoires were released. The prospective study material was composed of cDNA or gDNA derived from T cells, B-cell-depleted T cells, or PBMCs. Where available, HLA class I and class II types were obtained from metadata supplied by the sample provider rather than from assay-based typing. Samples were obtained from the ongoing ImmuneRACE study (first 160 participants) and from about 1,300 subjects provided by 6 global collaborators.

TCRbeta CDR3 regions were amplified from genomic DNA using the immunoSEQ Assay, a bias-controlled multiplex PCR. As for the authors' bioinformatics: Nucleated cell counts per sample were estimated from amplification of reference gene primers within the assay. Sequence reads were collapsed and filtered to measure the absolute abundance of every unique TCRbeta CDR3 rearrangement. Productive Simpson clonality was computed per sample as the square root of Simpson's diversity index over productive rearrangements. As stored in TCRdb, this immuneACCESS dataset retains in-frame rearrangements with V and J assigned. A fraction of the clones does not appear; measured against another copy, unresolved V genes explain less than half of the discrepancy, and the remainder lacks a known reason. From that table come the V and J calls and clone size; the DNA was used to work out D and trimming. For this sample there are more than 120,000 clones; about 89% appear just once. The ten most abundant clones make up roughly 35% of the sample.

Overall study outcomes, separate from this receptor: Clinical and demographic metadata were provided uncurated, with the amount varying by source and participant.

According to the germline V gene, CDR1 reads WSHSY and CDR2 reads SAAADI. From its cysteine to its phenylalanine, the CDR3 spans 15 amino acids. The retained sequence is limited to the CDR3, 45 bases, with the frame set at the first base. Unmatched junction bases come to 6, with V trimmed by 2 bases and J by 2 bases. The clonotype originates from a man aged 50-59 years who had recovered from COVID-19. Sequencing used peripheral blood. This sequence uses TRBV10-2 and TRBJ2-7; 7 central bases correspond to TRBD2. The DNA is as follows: TGCGCCAGCAGTGAGACGGGGGGTGTACCCTACGAGCAGTACTTC. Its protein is CASSETGGVPYEQYF.